This entry concerns a single T cell receptor beta chain. The data originate from a study of blood T cell repertoires in COVID-19. Losses at the gene ends were 6 bases for V and 7 bases for J; bases not matched to a gene: 7. CDR1 is SNHLY, CDR2 FYNNEI, per germline. The CDR3 extends over 15 amino acids. Only in-frame clones appear in the TCRdb table, and some are missing; sequencing was by immunoSEQ multiplex PCR. The data show about 19,000 clones, 82% seen once. Sequencing was done on a sample of peripheral blood. This chain joins TRBV2 and TRBJ2-1, with TRBD2 matching 12 bases. This sequence was found in a human donor in a cohort sampled during active COVID-19. CDR3 protein: CASRPTSGSRNEQFF. CDR3 DNA: TGTGCCAGCAGACCGACTAGCGGGAGTAGAAATGAGCAGTTCTTC.